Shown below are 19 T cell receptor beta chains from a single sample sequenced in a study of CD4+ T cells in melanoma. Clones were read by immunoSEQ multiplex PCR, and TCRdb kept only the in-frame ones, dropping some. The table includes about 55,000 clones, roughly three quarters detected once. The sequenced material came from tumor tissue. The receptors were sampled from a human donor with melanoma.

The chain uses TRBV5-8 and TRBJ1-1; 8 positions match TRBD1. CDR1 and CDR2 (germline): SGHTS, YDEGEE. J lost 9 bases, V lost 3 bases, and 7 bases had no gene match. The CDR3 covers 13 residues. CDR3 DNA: TGTGCCAGCAGCTGGAGAGGGGACAGGAAAGCTTTCTTT. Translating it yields CASSWRGDRKAFF.

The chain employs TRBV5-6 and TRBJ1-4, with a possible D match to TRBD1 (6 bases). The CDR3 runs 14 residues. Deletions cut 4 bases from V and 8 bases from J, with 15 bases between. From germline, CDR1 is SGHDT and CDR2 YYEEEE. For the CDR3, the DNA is TGTGCCAGCAGCCCGGGGGGGGCCGTGGAAAAACTGTTTTTT. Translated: CASSPGGAVEKLFF.

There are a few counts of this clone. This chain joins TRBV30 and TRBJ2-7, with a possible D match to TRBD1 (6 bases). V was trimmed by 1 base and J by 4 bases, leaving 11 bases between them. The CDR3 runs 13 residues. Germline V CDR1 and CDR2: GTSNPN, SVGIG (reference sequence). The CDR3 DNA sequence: TGTGCCTGGAGTGGACAGGCTCGGTACGAGCAGTACTTC. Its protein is CAWSGQARYEQYF.

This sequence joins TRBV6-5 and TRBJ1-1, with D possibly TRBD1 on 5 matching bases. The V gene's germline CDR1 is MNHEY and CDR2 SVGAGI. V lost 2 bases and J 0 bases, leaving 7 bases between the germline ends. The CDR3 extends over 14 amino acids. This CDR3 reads CASSYRQLNTEAFF. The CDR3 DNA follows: TGTGCCAGCAGTTACCGACAGTTGAACACTGAAGCTTTCTTT.

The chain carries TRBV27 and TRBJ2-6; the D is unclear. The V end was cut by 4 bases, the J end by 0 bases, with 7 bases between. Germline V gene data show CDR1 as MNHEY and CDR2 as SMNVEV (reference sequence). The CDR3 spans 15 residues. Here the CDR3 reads CASSSEYSGANVLTF. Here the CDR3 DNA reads TGTGCCAGCAGTTCCGAATACTCTGGGGCCAACGTCCTGACTTTC. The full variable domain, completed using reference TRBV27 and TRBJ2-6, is EAQVTQNPRYLITVTGKKLTVTCSQNMNHEYMSWYRQDPGLGLRQIYYSMNVEVTDKGDVPEGYKVSRKEKRNFPLILESPSPNQTSLYFCASSSEYSGANVLTFGAGSRLTVL.

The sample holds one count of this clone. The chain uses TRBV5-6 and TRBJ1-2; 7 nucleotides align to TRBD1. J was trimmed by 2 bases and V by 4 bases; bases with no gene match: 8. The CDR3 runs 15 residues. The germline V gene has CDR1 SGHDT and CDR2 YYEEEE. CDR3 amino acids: CASSVGQSINYGYTF. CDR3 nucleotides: TGTGCCAGCAGCGTGGGACAGAGTATAAACTATGGCTACACCTTC.

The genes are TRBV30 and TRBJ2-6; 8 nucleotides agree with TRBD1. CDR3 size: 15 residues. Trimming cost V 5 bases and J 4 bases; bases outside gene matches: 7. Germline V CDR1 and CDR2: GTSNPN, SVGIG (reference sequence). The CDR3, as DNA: TGTGCCTGGCAGGGGGCGTTGGGGGGGGCCAACGTCCTGACTTTC. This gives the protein CAWQGALGGANVLTF.

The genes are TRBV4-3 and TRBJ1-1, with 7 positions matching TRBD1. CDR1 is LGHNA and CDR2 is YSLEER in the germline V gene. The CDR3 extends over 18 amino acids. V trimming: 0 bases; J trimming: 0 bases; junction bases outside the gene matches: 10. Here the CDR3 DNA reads TGCGCCAGCAGCCAAGAGTCTAGTCGGACAGGTGTGAACACTGAAGCTTTCTTT. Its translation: CASSQESSRTGVNTEAFF.

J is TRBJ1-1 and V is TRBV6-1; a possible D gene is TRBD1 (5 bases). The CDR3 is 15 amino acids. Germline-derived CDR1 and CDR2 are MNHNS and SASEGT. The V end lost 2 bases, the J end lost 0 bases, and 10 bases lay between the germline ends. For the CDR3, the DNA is TGTGCCAGCAGTGAACCCCGGGGGATGAACACTGAAGCTTTCTTT. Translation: CASSEPRGMNTEAFF.

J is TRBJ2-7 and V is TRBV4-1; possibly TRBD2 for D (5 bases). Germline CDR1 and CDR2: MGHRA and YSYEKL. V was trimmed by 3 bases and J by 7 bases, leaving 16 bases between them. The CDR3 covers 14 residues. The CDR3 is CASSQTMTPGEQYF. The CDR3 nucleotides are TGCGCCAGCAGCCAGACTATGACCCCGGGGGAGCAGTACTTC.

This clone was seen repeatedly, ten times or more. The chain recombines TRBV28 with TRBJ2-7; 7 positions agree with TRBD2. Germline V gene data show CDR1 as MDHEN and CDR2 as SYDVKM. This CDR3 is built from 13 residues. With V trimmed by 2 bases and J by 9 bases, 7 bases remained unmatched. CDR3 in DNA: TGTGCCAGCAGTTTAGTGGGGCGGGGGATGCAGTACTTC. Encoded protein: CASSLVGRGMQYF. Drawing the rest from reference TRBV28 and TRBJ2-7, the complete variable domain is DVKVTQSSRYLVKRTGEKVFLECVQDMDHENMFWYRQDPGLGLRLIYFSYDVKMKEKGDIPEGYSVSREKKERFSLILESASTNQTSMYLCASSLVGRGMQYFGPGTRLTVT.

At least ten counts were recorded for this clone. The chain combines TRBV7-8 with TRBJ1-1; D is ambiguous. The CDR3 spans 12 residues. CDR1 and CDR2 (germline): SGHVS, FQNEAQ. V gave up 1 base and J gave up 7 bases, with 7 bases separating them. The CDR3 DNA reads TGTGCCAGCAGCTTAGGTTTTAGTGAAGCTTTCTTT. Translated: CASSLGFSEAFF. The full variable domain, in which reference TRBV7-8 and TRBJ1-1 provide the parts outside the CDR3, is GAGVSQSPRYKVAKRGQDVALRCDPISGHVSLFWYQQALGQGPEFLTYFQNEAQLDKSGLPSDRFFAERPEGSVSTLKIQRTQQEDSAVYLCASSLGFSEAFFGQGTRLTVV.

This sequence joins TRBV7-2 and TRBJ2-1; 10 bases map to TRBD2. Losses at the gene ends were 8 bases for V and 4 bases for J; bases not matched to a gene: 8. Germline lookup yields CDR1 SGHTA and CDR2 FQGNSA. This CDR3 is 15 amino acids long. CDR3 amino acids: CASPLAGGLYNEQFF. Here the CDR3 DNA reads TGTGCCAGCCCTTTAGCGGGGGGACTGTACAATGAGCAGTTCTTC.

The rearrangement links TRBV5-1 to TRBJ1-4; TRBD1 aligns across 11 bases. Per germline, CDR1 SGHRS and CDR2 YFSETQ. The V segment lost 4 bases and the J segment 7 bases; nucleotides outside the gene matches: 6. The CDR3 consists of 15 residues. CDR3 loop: CASSPRGTGGEKLFF. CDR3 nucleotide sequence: TGCGCCAGCAGCCCTAGAGGGACAGGGGGTGAAAAACTGTTTTTT.

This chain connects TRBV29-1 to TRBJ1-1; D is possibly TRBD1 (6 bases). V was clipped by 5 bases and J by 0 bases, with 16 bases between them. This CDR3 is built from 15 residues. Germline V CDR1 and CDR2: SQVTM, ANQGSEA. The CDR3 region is CSVRGGGLMNTEAFF. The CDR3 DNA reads TGCAGCGTTAGAGGGGGGGGCCTTATGAACACTGAAGCTTTCTTT.

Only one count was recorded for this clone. The DNA for the CDR3 is TGTGCCAGTAGTATGGCAGGCCAGGGGGCCTCCTACGAGCAGTACTTC. Translation gives CASSMAGQGASYEQYF. The chain couples TRBV19 to TRBJ2-7; 8 nucleotides match TRBD1. The length of the CDR3 is 16 residues. In germline, CDR1 is LNHDA, CDR2 SQIVND (reference sequence). Germline trimming cut 3 bases from V and 0 bases from J; bases unmatched to any gene: 7.

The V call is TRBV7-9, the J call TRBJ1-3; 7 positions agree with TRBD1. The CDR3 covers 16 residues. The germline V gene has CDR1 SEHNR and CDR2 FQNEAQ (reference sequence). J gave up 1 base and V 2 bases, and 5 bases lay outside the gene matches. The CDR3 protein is CASSLRGGYSGNTIYF. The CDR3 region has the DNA TGTGCCAGCAGCTTACGAGGGGGCTATTCTGGAAACACCATATATTTT.

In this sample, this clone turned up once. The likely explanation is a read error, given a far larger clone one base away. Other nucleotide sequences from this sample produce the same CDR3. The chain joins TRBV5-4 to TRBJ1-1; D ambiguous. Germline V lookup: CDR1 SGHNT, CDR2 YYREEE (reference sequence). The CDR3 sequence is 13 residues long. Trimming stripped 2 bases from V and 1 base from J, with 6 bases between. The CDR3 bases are TGTGCCAGCAGCTTAAATCAGAACACTGAAGCTTTCTTT. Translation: CASSLNQNTEAFF. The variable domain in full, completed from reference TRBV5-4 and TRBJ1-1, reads ETGVTQSPTHLIKTRGQQVTLRCSSQSGHNTVSWYQQALGQGPQFIFQYYREEENGRGNFPPRFSGLQFPNYSSELNVNALELDDSALYLCASSLNQNTEAFFGQGTRLTVV.

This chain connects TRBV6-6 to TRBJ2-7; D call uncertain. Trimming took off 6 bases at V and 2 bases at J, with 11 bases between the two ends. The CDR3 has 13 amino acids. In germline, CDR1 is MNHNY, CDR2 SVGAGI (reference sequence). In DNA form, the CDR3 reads TGTGCCAGCAGAGGACCTGGCGCCTACGAGCAGTACTTC. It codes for CASRGPGAYEQYF.